The rows below give T cell receptor beta chains drawn from one sample of a study of OX40 agonist ivuxolimab in advanced cancers. TCRdb keeps only in-frame clones here, not all; method: immunoSEQ multiplex PCR. Among tens of thousands of clones, roughly 77% were seen once, and the ten largest hold roughly 9%. The starting material was CD4+ or CD8+ T cells sorted from blood, obtained in a trial of the OX40 agonist ivuxolimab. These receptors all stem from an adult with an advanced solid tumor such as melanoma, head and neck, liver or kidney cancer. Both conserved end residues are part of each CDR3. The order of the fields is clone size, D gene, V gene, J gene, CDR3 DNA, CDR3 protein. D genes are given only for firm matches. A row's size may be missing; if present it is once, few, many or a size class.

once,.,TRBV7-2,TRBJ2-1,TGTGCCAGCAGCCCCGGCGGGCGGGAGCAGTTCTTC,CASSPGGREQFF
.,.,TRBV6-1,TRBJ1-6,TGTGCCAGCAGTGAAAGTCAGTATTCCTATAATTCACCCCTCCACTTT,CASSESQYSYNSPLHF
.,.,TRBV9,TRBJ1-1,TGTGCCAGCAGCACGCTGCCCAGGGGCGAGACTGAAGCTTTCTTT,CASSTLPRGETEAFF
once,.,TRBV4-2,TRBJ2-1,TGTGCCAGCAGCCCGGGCCTCTCCTACAATGAGCAGTTCTTC,CASSPGLSYNEQFF
.,TRBD1,TRBV19,TRBJ1-2,TGTGCCAGTCAGGACAGGGGCGGCTATGGCTACACCTTC,CASQDRGGYGYTF
.,TRBD2,TRBV28,TRBJ2-1,TGTGCCAGCATGCTAGCGGGGGTCAAACAAAGGAGTCGTGAGCAGTTCTTC,CASMLAGVKQRSREQFF
.,.,TRBV18,TRBJ2-5,TGTGCCAGCTCACTCACCGAGAGGGAGACCCAGTACTTC,CASSLTERETQYF
.,TRBD1,TRBV7-3,TRBJ2-2,TGTGCCAGCAGCTCTTGGACAGGGGGAACCGGGGAGCTGTTTTTT,CASSSWTGGTGELFF
.,TRBD1,TRBV6-5,TRBJ1-3,TGTGCCAGCAGTTACTCGGACAGGGCTGGAAACACCATATATTTT,CASSYSDRAGNTIYF
.,.,TRBV7-2,TRBJ2-1,TGTGCCAGCAGCTCCCTTGGGGGGAGCTCCTACAATGAGCAGTTCTTC,CASSSLGGSSYNEQFF
.,.,TRBV7-8,TRBJ1-1,TGTGCCAGCAGCTTATACAGGGTAGCAGGATGGAACACTGAAGCTTTCTTT,CASSLYRVAGWNTEAFF
.,.,TRBV7-3,TRBJ2-3,TGTGCCAGCGGCCTGGGGGGCGGCGCACGAGATACGCAGTATTTT,CASGLGGGARDTQYF
.,.,TRBV20-1,TRBJ2-7,TGCAGTGCTGGTGTTTGGGGCGAGCAGTACTTC,CSAGVWGEQYF
.,TRBD2,TRBV19,TRBJ2-2,TGTGCCAGTAGAGGGACTAGCGGCCTCACCGGGGAGCTGTTTTTT,CASRGTSGLTGELFF
.,.,TRBV7-2,TRBJ2-4,TGTGCCAGCAGCCTAAGGGGGGGTACAGCCGAAAAATCCAAAAACATTCAGTACTTC,CASSLRGGTAEKSKNIQYF
.,TRBD2,TRBV5-1,TRBJ2-7,TGCGCCAGCAGGACTAGCGGGGGGGACTACGAGCAGTACTTC,CASRTSGGDYEQYF
.,.,TRBV2,TRBJ2-2,TGTGCCAGCAGACAGGGAAAGGTTTACGGGGAGCTGTTTTTT,CASRQGKVYGELFF
.,.,TRBV30,TRBJ1-2,TGTGCCTGGAAATCATCTTCGTTCGGCCTTTATCGGGGCTACACCTTC,CAWKSSSFGLYRGYTF
.,TRBD1,TRBV19,TRBJ2-7,TGTGCCAGTAATAGGGACAGGGGACAATACGAGCAGTACTTC,CASNRDRGQYEQYF
.,.,TRBV9,TRBJ2-2,TGTGCCAGCAGCGGATCTGCGAACACCGGGGAGCTGTTTTTT,CASSGSANTGELFF
few,TRBD2,TRBV5-5,TRBJ2-2,TGTGCCAGCAGCAGCATAGCGGGGGTGAACACCGGGGAGCTGTTTTTT,CASSSIAGVNTGELFF
.,.,TRBV6-5,TRBJ1-6,TGTGCCAGCAGTTCTCGAGGTACAGATTCACCCCTCCACTTT,CASSSRGTDSPLHF
.,.,TRBV9,TRBJ2-1,TGTGCCAGCAGCTCCACAGGCGATGACTACAATGAGCAGTTCTTC,CASSSTGDDYNEQFF
.,.,TRBV7-9,TRBJ1-1,TGTGCCAGCAGCTTAACCCGGGGCAAAAACACTGAAGCTTTCTTT,CASSLTRGKNTEAFF
once,.,TRBV6-5,TRBJ2-7,TGTGCCAGCAGTTTTGGTTACGAGCAGTACTTC,CASSFGYEQYF
once,.,TRBV25-1,TRBJ2-5,TGTGCCAGCAGTGAAGTACAGAGGAAGACCCAGTACTTC,CASSEVQRKTQYF
.,.,TRBV6-1,TRBJ1-2,TGTGCCAGCCTTGAAATCGGGCGGGTCTATGGCTACACCTTC,CASLEIGRVYGYTF
.,.,TRBV6-6,TRBJ1-1,TGTGCCAGCAGTTCCCCGCGAGGGTCTGAAGCTTTCTTT,CASSSPRGSEAFF
.,TRBD1,TRBV19,TRBJ2-4,TGTGCCGCATCGGGCGACAGGGAAGGCATTCAGTACTTC,CAASGDREGIQYF